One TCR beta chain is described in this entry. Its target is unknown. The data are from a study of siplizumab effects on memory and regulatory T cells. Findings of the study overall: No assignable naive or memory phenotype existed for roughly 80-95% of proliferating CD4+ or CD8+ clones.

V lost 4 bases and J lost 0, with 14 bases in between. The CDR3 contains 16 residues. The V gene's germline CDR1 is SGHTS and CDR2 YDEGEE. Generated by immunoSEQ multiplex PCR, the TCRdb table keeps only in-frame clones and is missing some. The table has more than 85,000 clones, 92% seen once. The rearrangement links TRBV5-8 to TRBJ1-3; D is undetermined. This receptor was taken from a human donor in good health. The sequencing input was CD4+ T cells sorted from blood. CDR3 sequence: CASSLTKVYSGNTIYF. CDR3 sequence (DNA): TGTGCCAGCAGCCTCACAAAGGTTTACTCTGGAAACACCATATATTTT. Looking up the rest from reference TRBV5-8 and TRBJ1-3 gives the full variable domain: EAGVTQSPTHLIKTRGQQATLRCSPISGHTSVYWYQQALGLGLQFLLWYDEGEERNRGNFPPRFSGRQFPNYSSELNVNALELEDSALYLCASSLTKVYSGNTIYFGEGSWLTVV.